This is a list of T cell receptor beta chains from one sample in a study of CD8+CD57+ T cells in acquired aplastic anemia. TCRdb reprocessed the reads via MiXCR and lists one record per CDR3 protein. In the table there are about 180,000 distinct CDR3 sequences, nearly 50% of which are singletons. Sequencing input: sorted CD4+, CD8+, or CD8+CD57+ T cells (not recorded which) from PBMCs. These receptors were taken from a human donor with aplastic anemia. CDR3s leave out the opening cysteine and the closing phenylalanine or tryptophan.

J: TRBJ2-3; V: TRBV24-1; CDR3: ATPGGGTDTQY
J: TRBJ2-7; V: TRBV7-2; CDR3: ASNSGGGAEGEQY
J: TRBJ1-5; V: TRBV13; CDR3: ASSLPGQPQH
J: TRBJ2-7; V: TRBV27; CDR3: ASSFLGQGYEQY
J: TRBJ1-2; V: TRBV20-1; CDR3: SAIDGESNYGYT
J: TRBJ2-7; V: TRBV5-1; CDR3: ASSPDRVTYEQY
J: TRBJ1-5; V: TRBV15; CDR3: ATSRDLMVPGPQH
J: TRBJ1-1; V: TRBV20-1; CDR3: SARGGGESVSATEAF
J: TRBJ2-1; V: TRBV19; CDR3: ASSLWQGTSNEQF
J: TRBJ2-3; V: TRBV2; CDR3: ASSTGTSKDTQY
J: TRBJ1-5; V: TRBV12-3/TRBV12-4; CDR3: ASSFSRDSNQPQH
J: TRBJ2-7; V: TRBV20-1; CDR3: SARSGYEQY
J: TRBJ2-5; V: TRBV10-1; CDR3: ASSESGGQY
J: TRBJ2-3; V: TRBV7-2; CDR3: ASSSGLQPDTQY
J: TRBJ2-1; V: TRBV5-1; CDR3: ASSLGGYEQF
J: TRBJ2-4; V: TRBV7-9; CDR3: ASSLRGQGANIQY
J: TRBJ2-2; V: TRBV11-1; CDR3: ASSFLEVAGGPSYTGELF
J: TRBJ2-5; V: TRBV7-6; CDR3: ASSFTGETQY
J: TRBJ2-2; V: TRBV15; CDR3: ATSRDRGGSNTGELF
J: TRBJ2-7; V: TRBV7-8; CDR3: ASSLTGEGEQY
J: TRBJ1-5; V: TRBV25-1; CDR3: ASKGQGGNQPQH
J: TRBJ2-2; V: TRBV3-1; CDR3: ASSLSGTTGELF
J: TRBJ1-1; V: TRBV5-1; CDR3: ASSLEGRDTEAF
J: TRBJ2-7; V: TRBV20-1; CDR3: SARPGQGIGVEQY
J: TRBJ2-7; V: TRBV20-1; CDR3: SAPPGTGSYEQY
J: TRBJ2-5; V: TRBV24-1; CDR3: ATAAGGLETQY
J: TRBJ1-3; V: TRBV6-1; CDR3: ASSETKAGNAIY
J: TRBJ2-7; V: TRBV14; CDR3: ASSQWSEQY
J: TRBJ1-1; V: TRBV20-1; CDR3: SAGGDMNTEAF
J: TRBJ2-7; V: TRBV2; CDR3: ASSDSRRGEQY
J: TRBJ1-6; V: TRBV10-3; CDR3: AISFDRGLASPLH
J: TRBJ2-5; V: TRBV7-4; CDR3: ASSLDPGGETQY
J: TRBJ1-2; V: TRBV2; CDR3: ASTHDGVNYGYT
J: TRBJ2-2; V: TRBV20-1; CDR3: SASSPGELF
J: TRBJ2-3; V: TRBV24-1; CDR3: ATSARTGGRTDTQY
J: TRBJ1-2; V: TRBV7-6; CDR3: ASSLATGTGGAGYGYT
J: TRBJ1-5; V: TRBV12-3/TRBV12-4; CDR3: ASSSGQGARQPQH
J: TRBJ2-3; V: TRBV25-1; CDR3: ASSDARSTDTRY
J: TRBJ2-1; V: TRBV4-1; CDR3: ASSQGQGGGSYNEQF
J: TRBJ1-2; V: TRBV9; CDR3: ASGNYGYT
J: TRBJ1-1; V: TRBV7-6; CDR3: ASSPQGLDTEAF
J: TRBJ1-1; V: TRBV7-9; CDR3: ASGDGQNTEAF
J: TRBJ1-2; V: TRBV20-1; CDR3: SASYRTPGDRVVYGYT